This TCR beta chain was profiled in a study of T cell repertoires in cytomegalovirus infection. From the reads, TCRdb called clonotypes with MiXCR, one entry per CDR3 protein. Here the sample spans more than 200,000 distinct CDR3 sequences, less than 9.5% being singletons. This clonotype was recorded at least ten times. The germline CDR1 and CDR2 sequences are DFQATT and SNEGSKA (reference sequence). Deletions cut 5 bases from V and 7 bases from J, with 17 bases between. This CDR3 is 13 amino acids long. The chain has TRBV20-1 and TRBJ2-5; D is uncertain. Source material: PBMCs. This clonotype was obtained from a human donor in good health (CMV status not recorded). Some clones in this sample may be carry-over from other donors' samples. The CDR3 protein is CSAGGDRVATQYF. In nucleotides, the CDR3 is TGCAGTGCTGGTGGTGATAGAGTGGCGACCCAGTACTTC.